The rows below give T cell receptor beta chains drawn from one sample of a study of beta chain features in type 1 diabetes. The protocol was immunoSEQ multiplex PCR, while the TCRdb copy is restricted to in-frame clones and leaves out a portion. The sample includes around 250,000 clones, less than 30% of them seen just once. Sequenced material: naive CD4+ T cells from blood. The receptors derive from a woman aged 30 to 39 with type 1 diabetes. Each CDR3 is given with its conserved first and last residue. A D gene is named only where the DNA matches it firmly. Rows may omit the clone size; those that give it use once, few, many or a size class.

d_call j_call clone_size v_call cdr3_aa cdr3_nt
NA TRBJ2-5 NA TRBV5-1 CASSPGQVQETQYF TGCGCCAGCAGCCCCGGACAAGTCCAAGAGACCCAGTACTTC
NA TRBJ2-1 NA TRBV14 CASSPWQGYEQFF TGTGCCAGCAGCCCTTGGCAGGGATACGAGCAGTTCTTC
TRBD1 TRBJ2-1 NA TRBV2 CASSGTGYNEQFF TGTGCCAGCAGTGGGACAGGGTACAATGAGCAGTTCTTC
NA TRBJ1-2 NA TRBV30 CAWSVLLNYGYTF TGTGCCTGGAGTGTACTTCTAAACTATGGCTACACCTTC
TRBD2 TRBJ2-3 few TRBV18 CASSPPGVAGGADTQYF TGTGCCAGCTCACCACCGGGCGTAGCGGGAGGGGCAGATACGCAGTATTTT
NA TRBJ2-7 NA TRBV5-1 CASSLALGGASYEQYF TGCGCCAGCAGCTTGGCCCTCGGCGGGGCCTCCTACGAGCAGTACTTC
NA TRBJ1-2 few TRBV23-1 CASSQLPFSEYGYTF TGCGCCAGCAGTCAACTACCATTTTCGGAGTATGGCTACACCTTC
NA TRBJ2-1 NA TRBV30 CAWSGFSGSEQFF TGTGCCTGGAGTGGGTTCAGCGGCAGTGAGCAGTTCTTC
NA TRBJ2-5 NA TRBV9 CASSVATRGETQYF TGTGCCAGCAGCGTAGCTACAAGGGGAGAGACCCAGTACTTC
TRBD2 TRBJ2-7 NA TRBV11-2 CASSLLGLAGESEQYF TGTGCCAGCAGCCTCTTGGGGCTAGCGGGAGAGAGCGAGCAGTACTTC
NA TRBJ1-2 NA TRBV25-1 CASSGTVDYTF TGTGCCAGCAGTGGGACAGTAGACTACACCTTC
TRBD1 TRBJ1-1 NA TRBV29-1 CSAPGQLNTEAFF TGCAGCGCTCCGGGACAGCTGAACACTGAAGCTTTCTTT
TRBD2 TRBJ2-1 NA TRBV4-2 CASALGVAGAYNEQFF TGTGCCAGCGCCTTGGGTGTAGCGGGTGCCTACAATGAGCAGTTCTTC
TRBD2 TRBJ2-7 NA TRBV18 CAATGLAGSEQYF TGTGCCGCCACGGGGCTAGCGGGATCCGAGCAGTACTTC
TRBD2 TRBJ2-3 NA TRBV2 CASQSAGSWDTQYF TGTGCCAGCCAGTCAGCGGGATCGTGGGATACGCAGTATTTT
NA TRBJ1-1 few TRBV29-1 CSGRGRQSTEAFF TGCAGCGGCAGGGGCCGGCAGAGTACTGAAGCTTTCTTT
TRBD1 TRBJ2-1 NA TRBV5-1 CASSGGQDHNEQFF TGCGCCAGCAGCGGTGGACAGGACCACAATGAGCAGTTCTTC
TRBD2 TRBJ2-1 NA TRBV10-2 CGTTSGIEDEQFF TGCGGGACGACTAGCGGGATTGAGGATGAGCAGTTCTTC
NA TRBJ1-1 NA TRBV30 CAWIGDSTEAFF TGTGCCTGGATAGGAGATAGCACTGAAGCTTTCTTT
NA TRBJ2-1 few TRBV28 CASSPWSSSYNEQFF TGTGCCAGCAGCCCATGGTCCAGCTCCTACAATGAGCAGTTCTTC
NA TRBJ2-1 NA TRBV20-1 CSAHTYNEQFF TGCAGTGCTCACACCTACAATGAGCAGTTCTTC
TRBD1 TRBJ2-1 few TRBV18 CASSWGQPNEQFF TGTGCCAGCTCATGGGGACAGCCAAATGAGCAGTTCTTC
NA TRBJ1-2 once TRBV5-1 CASSLGSVDGYTF TGCGCCAGCAGCTTGGGGTCAGTTGATGGCTACACCTTC
TRBD1 TRBJ2-2 NA TRBV9 CASSLAGTGRSGELFF TGTGCCAGCAGCTTAGCCGGGACAGGGAGGTCCGGGGAGCTGTTTTTT
NA TRBJ1-2 NA TRBV11-3 CASSLGSGNYGYTF TGTGCCAGCAGCTTAGGGTCCGGGAACTATGGCTACACCTTC
TRBD2 TRBJ2-5 few TRBV6-5 CASSYSGSGNQETQYF TGTGCCAGCAGTTACTCAGGTAGCGGGAACCAAGAGACCCAGTACTTC
TRBD2 TRBJ2-1 NA TRBV2 CASRAGTSGNEQFF TGTGCCAGCAGGGCCGGGACTAGCGGCAATGAGCAGTTCTTC
TRBD1 TRBJ2-5 few TRBV30 CAWSLTGAFGETQYF TGTGCCTGGAGCTTGACAGGGGCCTTCGGAGAGACCCAGTACTTC
NA TRBJ2-7 NA TRBV30 CAWSSGVAYEQYF TGTGCCTGGAGTTCCGGGGTCGCCTACGAGCAGTACTTC
NA TRBJ2-6 NA TRBV7-3 CASSSMHFSGANVLTF TGTGCCAGCAGCTCAATGCACTTCTCTGGGGCCAACGTCCTGACTTTC
TRBD1 TRBJ1-5 NA TRBV5-6 CASSVDRGASNQPQHF TGTGCCAGCAGCGTCGACAGGGGAGCCAGCAATCAGCCCCAGCATTTT
NA TRBJ1-1 NA TRBV9 CASSRQGVMNTEAFF TGTGCCAGCAGCAGACAAGGGGTCATGAACACTGAAGCTTTCTTT
TRBD2 TRBJ2-1 few TRBV4-1 CASSLGLAGNEQFF TGCGCCAGCAGCCTTGGACTAGCGGGGAATGAGCAGTTCTTC
NA TRBJ2-2 NA TRBV12-5 CASGILSTGELFF TGTGCTAGTGGTATACTCTCCACCGGGGAGCTGTTTTTT
TRBD1 TRBJ1-2 once TRBV6-5 CASSKKTGRYGYTF TGTGCCAGCAGTAAAAAGACAGGGCGGTATGGCTACACCTTC
NA TRBJ2-1 few TRBV7-9 CASSLLVLEQFF TGTGCCAGCAGCCTACTAGTATTGGAGCAGTTCTTC
TRBD2 TRBJ2-3 NA TRBV9 CASSVASGILGHTQYF TGTGCCAGCAGCGTAGCTAGCGGGATCCTCGGGCATACGCAGTATTTT
NA TRBJ1-1 few TRBV9 CASSATVSGEAFF TGTGCCAGCAGCGCGACAGTTAGTGGGGAAGCTTTCTTT
NA TRBJ2-1 NA TRBV18 CASSPGLAYNEQFF TGTGCCAGCTCACCTGGGCTAGCTTACAATGAGCAGTTCTTC
NA TRBJ2-7 few TRBV6-5 CASSYGRSSGTYEQYF TGTGCCAGCAGTTACGGCCGGTCCAGCGGAACCTACGAGCAGTACTTC
NA TRBJ2-2 NA TRBV11-2 CASSLATARGGELFF TGTGCCAGCAGCTTAGCGACGGCCCGAGGCGGGGAGCTGTTTTTT
NA TRBJ2-2 NA TRBV5-4 CASSWGQGELFF TGTGCCAGCAGCTGGGGGCAAGGGGAGCTGTTTTTT
TRBD1 TRBJ2-5 NA TRBV19 CASSTYPQGHRETQYF TGTGCCAGTAGTACCTACCCACAGGGGCATCGGGAGACCCAGTACTTC
TRBD2 TRBJ2-5 NA TRBV4-2 CASRQFLGLAGGGTHGHQETQYF TGTGCCAGCAGACAATTTTTGGGGCTAGCGGGAGGGGGAACCCACGGACACCAAGAGACCCAGTACTTC
TRBD2 TRBJ2-3 few TRBV5-1 CASSFLPGLATDTQYF TGCGCCAGCAGCTTTCTGCCGGGACTAGCGACAGATACGCAGTATTTT
NA TRBJ1-2 NA TRBV21-1 CASSKDGPRRDYGYTF TGTGCCAGCAGCAAAGACGGCCCGCGGAGGGACTATGGCTACACCTTC
NA TRBJ1-1 few TRBV30 CAWSGPTVNTEAFF TGTGCCTGGAGTGGCCCCACAGTGAACACTGAAGCTTTCTTT
NA TRBJ2-3 NA TRBV5-6 CASSQWTVGGSGTDTQYF TGTGCCAGCAGCCAATGGACAGTTGGGGGATCAGGCACAGATACGCAGTATTTT
NA TRBJ2-7 few TRBV9 CASSGDQLAFSYEQYF TGTGCCAGCAGCGGCGACCAATTAGCGTTCTCCTACGAGCAGTACTTC
NA TRBJ2-2 few TRBV2 CASSQLAVSTGELFF TGTGCCAGCTCTCAGTTAGCTGTGAGCACCGGGGAGCTGTTTTTT
NA TRBJ1-2 NA TRBV7-8 CASSPAGLQVYGYTF TGTGCCAGCAGCCCGGCAGGACTTCAGGTATATGGCTACACCTTC
TRBD1 TRBJ1-5 NA TRBV9 CASSGDRVDQPQHF TGTGCCAGCAGCGGGGACAGGGTCGATCAGCCCCAGCATTTT
NA TRBJ1-2 NA TRBV28 CASSLVSGGYTF TGTGCCAGCAGTTTAGTGTCAGGTGGCTACACCTTC
NA TRBJ1-1 NA TRBV7-9 CASSLVLGQHSEAFF TGTGCCAGCAGCTTAGTGTTGGGCCAGCATTCTGAAGCTTTCTTT
TRBD1 TRBJ2-1 NA TRBV29-1 CSVEDNRDRANEQFF TGCAGCGTTGAAGATAATAGGGACAGGGCGAATGAGCAGTTCTTC
TRBD1 TRBJ2-5 NA TRBV25-1 CASSDPGTAKETQYF TGTGCCAGCAGTGACCCCGGGACAGCGAAAGAGACCCAGTACTTC
NA TRBJ1-3 NA TRBV25-1 CASSESAGNTIYF TGTGCCAGCAGTGAGTCTGCTGGAAACACCATATATTTT
NA TRBJ2-3 few TRBV19 CASTRALSTDTQYF TGTGCCAGTACGAGGGCCCTAAGCACAGATACGCAGTATTTT
NA TRBJ2-7 NA TRBV28 CASSPPLAQGSYEQYF TGTGCCAGCAGTCCGCCTCTGGCCCAGGGATCCTACGAGCAGTACTTC